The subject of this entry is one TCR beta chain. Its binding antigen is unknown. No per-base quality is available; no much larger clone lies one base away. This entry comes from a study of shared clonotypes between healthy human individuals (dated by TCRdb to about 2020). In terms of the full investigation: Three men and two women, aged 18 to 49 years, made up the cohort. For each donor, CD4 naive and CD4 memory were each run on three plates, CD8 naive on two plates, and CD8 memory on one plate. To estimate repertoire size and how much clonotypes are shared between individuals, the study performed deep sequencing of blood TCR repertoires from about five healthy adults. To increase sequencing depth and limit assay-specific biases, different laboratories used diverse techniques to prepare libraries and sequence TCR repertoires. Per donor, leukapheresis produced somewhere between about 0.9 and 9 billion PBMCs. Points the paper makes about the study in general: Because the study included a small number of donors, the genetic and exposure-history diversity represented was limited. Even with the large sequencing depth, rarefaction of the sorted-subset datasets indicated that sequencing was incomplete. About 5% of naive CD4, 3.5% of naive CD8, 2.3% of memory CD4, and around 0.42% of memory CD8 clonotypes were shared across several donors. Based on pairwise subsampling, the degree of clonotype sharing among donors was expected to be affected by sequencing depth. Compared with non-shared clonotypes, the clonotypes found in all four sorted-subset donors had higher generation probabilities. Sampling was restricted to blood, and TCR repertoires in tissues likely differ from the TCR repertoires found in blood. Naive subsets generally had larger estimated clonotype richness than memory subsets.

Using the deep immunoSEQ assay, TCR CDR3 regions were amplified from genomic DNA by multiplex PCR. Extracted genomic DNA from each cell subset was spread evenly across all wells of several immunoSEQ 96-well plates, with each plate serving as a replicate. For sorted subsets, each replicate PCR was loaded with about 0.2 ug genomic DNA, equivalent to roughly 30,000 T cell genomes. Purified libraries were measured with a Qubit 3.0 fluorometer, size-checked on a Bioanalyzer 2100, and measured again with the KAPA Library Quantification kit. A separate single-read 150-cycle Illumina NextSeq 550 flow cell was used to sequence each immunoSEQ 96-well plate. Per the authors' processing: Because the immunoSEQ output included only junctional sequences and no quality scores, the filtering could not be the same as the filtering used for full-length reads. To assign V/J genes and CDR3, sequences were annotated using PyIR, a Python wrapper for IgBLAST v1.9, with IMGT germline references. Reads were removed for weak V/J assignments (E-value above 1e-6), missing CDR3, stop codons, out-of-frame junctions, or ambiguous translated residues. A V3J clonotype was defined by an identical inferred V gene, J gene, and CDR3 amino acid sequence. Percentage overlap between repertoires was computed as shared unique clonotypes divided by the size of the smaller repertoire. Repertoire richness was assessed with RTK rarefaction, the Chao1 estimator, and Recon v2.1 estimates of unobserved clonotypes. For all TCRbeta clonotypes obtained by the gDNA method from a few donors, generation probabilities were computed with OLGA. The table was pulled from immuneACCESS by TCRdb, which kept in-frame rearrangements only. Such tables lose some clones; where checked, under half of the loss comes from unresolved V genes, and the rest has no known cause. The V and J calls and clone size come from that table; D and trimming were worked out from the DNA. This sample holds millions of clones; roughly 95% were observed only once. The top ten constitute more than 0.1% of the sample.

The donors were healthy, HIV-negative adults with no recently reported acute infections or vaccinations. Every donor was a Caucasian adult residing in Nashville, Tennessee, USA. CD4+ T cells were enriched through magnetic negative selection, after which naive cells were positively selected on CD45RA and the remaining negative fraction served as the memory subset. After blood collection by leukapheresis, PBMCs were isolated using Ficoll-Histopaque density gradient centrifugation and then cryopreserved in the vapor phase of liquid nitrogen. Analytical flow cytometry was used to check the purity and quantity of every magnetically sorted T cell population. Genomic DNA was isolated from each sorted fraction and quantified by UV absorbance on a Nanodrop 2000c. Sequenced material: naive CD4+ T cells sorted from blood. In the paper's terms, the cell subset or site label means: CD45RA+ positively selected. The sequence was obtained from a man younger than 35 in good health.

The nucleotides read TGTGCCAGCAGCTTTACGGGACCGCCGAACACTGAAGCTTTCTTT. Its protein reads: CASSFTGPPNTEAFF. The chain is encoded by TRBV6-5 joined to TRBJ1-1, and TRBD1 may be the D gene, going by 5 matching bases. The junction shows trimming of 6 bases on V and 1 base on J, plus 15 bases between the germline ends. The CDR3 runs 15 amino acids, cysteine and phenylalanine included. Just the 45-base CDR3 DNA is kept, in frame starting at base 1. The germline V gene supplies CDR1 MNHEY and CDR2 SVGAGI.